This TCR beta chain was recovered during a study of control samples from healthy donors and cancer patients. Clones were sequenced by immunoSEQ multiplex PCR, and TCRdb holds only the in-frame ones, with some missing. This sample has 150,000 to 170,000 clones, with approximately 96% found just once. CDR3 length: 13 amino acids. The germline gives CDR1 SGHRS, CDR2 YFSETQ. Notes on this clone: Relative to the germline gene, one junction end is altered; a read error may explain this.

Source material: blood. This clonotype was obtained from a man in his forties in good health. The chain uses TRBV5-1 and TRBJ1-2; 8 nucleotides line up with TRBD1. CDR3 region: CASSLDRVHGYTF. The CDR3, as DNA: TGCGCCAGCAGTTTGGACAGGGTCCATGGCTACACCTTC.